This TCR beta chain was profiled in a study of cytomegalovirus exposure and HLA in healthy donors. General study points: V segments that were indistinguishable, TRBV6-2 and TRBV6-3 among them, were omitted from analysis.

Both 60 Vbeta primers and 13 Jbeta primers went into the PCR. TCRdb keeps only in-frame clones here, not all; method: immunoSEQ multiplex PCR. The table lists some 120,000 clones, 74% of them singletons. The CDR3 consists of 17 residues. The V gene lost 4 bases and the J gene lost 9 bases, with 25 bases spanning the gap. Per germline, CDR1 MGHDK and CDR2 SYGVNS. Remarks on this clone: Its antigen is still unknown.

This receptor was obtained from a woman in her forties or fifties in good health and CMV-seropositive. The rearrangement links TRBV25-1 to TRBJ1-5; D is ambiguous. Sequenced sample: PBMCs. DNA for the CDR3: TGTGCCAGCAGTGTACCTAGTGAAGGAGGGCAATCATTGCCCCAGCATTTT. This encodes CASSVPSEGGQSLPQHF. Full variable domain (missing parts from reference TRBV25-1 and TRBJ1-5): EADIYQTPRYLVIGTGKKITLECSQTMGHDKMYWYQQDPGMELHLIHYSYGVNSTEKGDLSSESTVSRIRTEHFPLTLESARPSHTSQYLCASSVPSEGGQSLPQHFGDGTRLSIL.